The sequence of this T cell receptor (beta chain) was determined in a study of T cells in women clearing cervical HPV infection (dated by TCRdb to 2016 to 2019). With respect to the entire study: Cases were about 25 women with histologically confirmed HPV16-related CIN3 or worse, including 2 invasive cancers. The controls were some 23 women whose single incident HPV16 infection cleared within 12 months with no development of precancer or cancer. Case blood was taken at the visit when the lesion was first identified, whereas control blood was taken when infection was no longer detected. For cases, the median interval between lesion detection and blood sampling was approximately 150 days, with an interquartile range of roughly 90 to 200 days. Since HLA typing was available for only a few women, HLA type could not be ruled out as a confounder. The exploratory proof-of-principle case-control study was nested within the Guanacaste HPV Natural History Study in Costa Rica and compared TCR repertoires across cervical HPV16 outcomes. Cases and controls were matched on age within five years and on year of sample collection. Cases had a median age of 34 years and controls had a median age of around 40, with no significant differences in baseline characteristics. The parent cohort enrolled about 10,000 women aged 18 or older in Guanacaste, Costa Rica, during about 1992 to 1995 and followed them for more than 6 years. Five blinded duplicates per group were added as quality controls, so that approximately 60 samples were obtained: around 50 participants and 10 replicates. Study-wide findings and limitations: Random forest classifiers combining richness and V gene abundances distinguished cases from controls with an estimated AUC of approximately 0.83. TRBV6-7 relative abundance was lower in cases than in controls (0.11% versus 0.16%; Bonferroni P = 0.0008). CIN3+ cases had significantly higher TCR repertoire richness than controls across sequencing depths, but evenness did not differ between the groups. Because the number of T cells per sample was unknown, the richness differences could reflect varying T-cell content rather than repertoire biology. The cross-sectional design could not show whether associations preceded infection or resulted from it; effector/memory subsets and HPV-specific T cells were not isolated.

Reading the germline V gene gives CDR1 SNHLY and CDR2 FYNNEI. The CDR3 runs 16 residues from the cysteine to the phenylalanine. Only the CDR3 bases that were read are kept: 39 of them, in frame from base 1. Every participant had a single incident cervical HPV16 infection, and women with prevalent HPV16 infections were excluded. Cervical HPV DNA was detected with MY09/MY11 PCR, and genotyping was done by dot-blot hybridization. Fifteen mL of heparinized blood were centrifuged, and the buffy coat was aliquoted, frozen at -30°C, then stored at -80°C. QIAGEN kits were used to extract genomic DNA from the buffy coat specimens. About this clone: Its recognized antigen is unknown. The read ends 3 residues before the CDR3 terminus; that terminus is restored from the germline J gene.

The immunoSEQ assay used multiplex PCR to amplify TCR beta CDR3 regions from an average of approximately 1,200 ng of genomic DNA per sample. Primer bias was corrected in the assay by using a complete synthetic TCR repertoire to establish an amplification baseline. The amplicons were sequenced using the Illumina platform. In the paper's pipeline: Sequences were error-corrected by clustering with frequency ratios and a modified nearest-neighbor algorithm and were then analyzed in the immunoSEQ Analyzer with IMGT gene definitions. At each rarefaction depth, TCR richness and evenness were averaged across 20 rarefaction repeats, and samples with fewer sequences than that depth were excluded. Wilcoxon rank sum tests with FDR correction were used to compare relative abundances of V, D and J genes between the groups. An intraclass correlation of about 96% for TCR richness and an average of about 80% across some 70 gene segments were obtained from the blinded duplicates. Entries here come from immuneACCESS through TCRdb and include only in-frame sequences with V and J called. Some clones fail to appear in such tables; in the studies checked, an unresolved V gene covers under half of the shortfall, and the cause of the remainder is unknown. V and J calls and clone size follow that table, whereas D and trimming were derived from the DNA. The sample table records around 30,000 clones. In total, the top ten clones hold 18% of the sample.

This chain is built from TRBV2 and TRBJ1-1; a tentative D call is TRBD1 (6 bases match). Material for sequencing was blood buffy coat. This receptor was taken from a woman aged 18 to 75 with a cervical HPV16 infection that either progressed to CIN3+ or cleared (not recorded which). The CDR3 reads CASSQGLADSSYEAFF. CDR3 DNA, as far as it was read: TGTGCCAGCAGTCAAGGACTAGCGGACAGCTCCTACGAG.